This T cell receptor beta chain appears in the sequencing data of a study of CXCR3-negative and CXCR3-positive naive CD8 T cells. Study conclusions and caveats: Hydrophobicity was higher for TRB CDR3s found in CXCR3-positive naive cells than in CXCR3-negative naive cells. PBMCs showed partially decreased CXCR3 expression after cryopreservation, and most assays used fresh PBMCs.

The method, 5' RACE with UMI labels, was used to prepare the TRB cDNA libraries. TCRdb reprocessed the 5' RACE reads, with one entry per CDR3 protein and no DNA. The specimen's table records fewer than 90,000 distinct CDR3 sequences. To note about this clonotype: Its specificity is not known.

The CDR3 contains 13 residues. This clonotype was obtained from a human donor in good health. Some clones in this sample may be carry-over from other donors' samples. The sequencing input was naive CXCR3+ CD8+ T cells from blood. The subset: CD45RO-CCR7+CD27+CD95- naive CD8+ T cells expressing CXCR3 (TNR3+). This sequence joins TRBV12-3 or TRBV12-4 and TRBJ2-5; as DNA is missing, the TRBD1 call by TCRdb cannot be tested. The CDR3 loop reads CASSPGWRETQYF.